This entry concerns a single T cell receptor beta chain. Its antigen is unknown. Other DNA sequences from this sample encode an identical CDR3 as well. These data belong to a study of vaccination effects on CD4 cells after COVID-19. Study information: Each culture well received some 1.9 million PBMC. These cells were then cultured in IMDM with roughly 9.8 IU/ml IL-2 and roughly 10 ug/ml peptides. Study-wide points: Clones that were induced by infection or by vaccine showed marked contraction late after vaccination.

The CDR3 is 13 residues long. Trimming left V 4 bases short and J 2 bases short, with 5 bases between. Germline lookup yields CDR1 KGHDR and CDR2 SFDVKD. Clones were read by immunoSEQ multiplex PCR, and TCRdb kept only the in-frame ones, dropping some. The sample shows tens of thousands of clones, 75% to 80% of them seen only once. Culture lasted under 13 days before CD4+ T cell isolation. Among the vaccine recipients, none had a prior SARS-CoV-2 infection, and nucleocapsid antibodies were negative. Half-medium exchanges with IL-2 medium took place on days 3 and 7. The specimen was CD4+ T cells from PBMCs cultured without peptide, collected before COVID-19 vaccination. The TCR sequence derives from a human donor who received a COVID-19 vaccine. This chain links TRBV24-1 with TRBJ1-5; the D is unclear. Written as DNA, the CDR3 is TGTGCCACCAGTGACAGCGGCAATCAGCCCCAGCATTTT. It yields the protein CATSDSGNQPQHF.